This TCR beta chain is drawn from a study of identical twins. This CDR3 has 14 residues. Germline V gene sequence: CDR1 DFQATT, CDR2 SNEGSKA (reference sequence). V lost 5 bases and J lost 5, with 13 bases in between. MiXCR was run by TCRdb on the 5' RACE reads, yielding one entry per CDR3 protein. The repertoire holds just over 500,000 distinct CDR3 sequences, with 22% as singletons. Another study also made use of these data, one on T cells expressing NK-cell markers.

This sequence was found in a woman aged 18-29 years in good health. This rearrangement joins TRBV20-1 to TRBJ1-6, with D possibly TRBD1 on 6 matching bases. Sequenced material: CD4+ T cells sorted from blood. CDR3 loop: CSAFSAGDNSPLHF. In DNA form, the CDR3 reads TGCAGTGCTTTTTCTGCAGGGGATAATTCACCCCTCCACTTT.